The 25 T cell receptor beta chains presented below share a single source sample, sequenced in a study of memory CD4+ T cells and cytomegalovirus serostatus (dated by TCRdb to between 2017 and 2020). A FACSAria II was used to sort memory CD4+ T cells, defined as single viable CD3+CD4+CD8-CD45RO+ cells. Preparation of the library involved the immunoSEQ multiplex PCR assay. Drawn from immuneACCESS, this table holds only the in-frame rearrangements with V and J called that TCRdb kept. Clones are partly lost; checked studies trace under half to an unresolved V gene and leave the rest unexplained. The sample table shows about 59,000 clones, and about 81% are seen once. The ten largest clones capture roughly 1% of the sample. Sequencing input: memory CD4+ T cells from blood. The receptors derive from an adult in good health and CMV-seronegative.

In its sample, this clone was seen a few times. The chain carries TRBV6-5 and TRBJ1-1, with TRBD1 identical over 12 bases. This CDR3 spans 15 amino acids. Germline CDR1 and CDR2: MNHEY and SVGAGI. With V trimmed by 7 bases and J by 6 bases, 9 bases remained unmatched. The CDR3 region has the DNA TGTGCCAGCATCCGGGGGACAGGGGGCTCGCCTGAAGCTTTCTTT. This codes for CASIRGTGGSPEAFF.

The V gene is TRBV7-2, the J gene TRBJ2-5; tentatively, D is TRBD2 (6 bases). Trimming removed 4 bases at V and 5 bases at J, with 20 bases between. Germline assignment: CDR1 SGHTA and CDR2 FQGNSA. The CDR3 is 16 amino acids. CDR3 in amino acids: CASSSERARPAETQYF. The CDR3 DNA follows: TGTGCCAGCAGCTCTGAGCGGGCCCGCCCGGCGGAGACCCAGTACTTC.

The V and J genes are TRBV5-1 and TRBJ2-2, with TRBD2 identical over 10 bases. CDR1 and CDR2 (germline): SGHRS, YFSETQ. The CDR3 loop spans 16 amino acids. V trimming: 0 bases; J trimming: 6 bases; junction bases outside the gene matches: 5. CDR3 amino acids: CASSLGASGSPGELFF. The DNA for the CDR3 is TGCGCCAGCAGCTTGGGGGCTAGCGGGAGTCCCGGGGAGCTGTTTTTT.

The chain uses TRBV10-1 and TRBJ2-3; D is ambiguous. The CDR3 has 13 residues. The germline V gene encodes CDR1 WNHNN and CDR2 SYGVQD (reference sequence). V was pared by 2 bases and J by 1 base, with 4 bases between. CDR3 protein: CASSEGGTDTQYF. DNA of the CDR3: TGCGCCAGCAGTGAGGGTGGCACAGATACGCAGTATTTT.

The rearrangement joins TRBV11-3 to TRBJ2-1; a possible D gene is TRBD1 (7 bases). V was clipped by 2 bases and J by 8 bases, with 10 bases between them. This CDR3 contains 13 residues. Germline CDR1 and CDR2: SGHNT and YENEEA. The CDR3: CASSLQGGDEQFF. CDR3 bases: TGTGCCAGCAGCTTACAGGGGGGCGATGAGCAGTTCTTC.

The chain links TRBV7-2 to TRBJ2-5; the match to TRBD2 covers 7 bases. This CDR3 comprises 15 residues. Germline CDR1 and CDR2: SGHTA and FQGNSA. V shed 5 bases, J shed 2 bases, and the junction held 8 bases outside the gene matches. The CDR3 nucleotides read TGTGCCAGCAGCAGCTCTAGCGGCCCACAAGAGACCCAGTACTTC. It codes for CASSSSSGPQETQYF.

This chain joins TRBV9 and TRBJ2-7; D is perhaps TRBD1 (5 bases). The CDR3 has 14 residues. V was cut by 0 bases and J by 5 bases, with 12 bases left in between. Per germline, CDR1 SGDLS and CDR2 YYNGEE. The CDR3 sequence is CASSVAQGVHEQYF. CDR3 DNA: TGTGCCAGCAGCGTAGCTCAAGGGGTCCACGAGCAGTACTTC. The whole variable domain, remainder taken from reference TRBV9 and TRBJ2-7, is DSGVTQTPKHLITATGQRVTLRCSPRSGDLSVYWYQQSLDQGLQFLIQYYNGEERAKGNILERFSAQQFPDLHSELNLSSLELGDSALYFCASSVAQGVHEQYFGPGTRLTVT.

This sequence joins TRBV9 and TRBJ2-7, with 10 bases fitting TRBD2. From germline, CDR1 is SGDLS and CDR2 YYNGEE. This CDR3 contains 17 residues. Trimming cost V 0 bases and J 2 bases; bases outside gene matches: 8. CDR3 nucleotide sequence: TGTGCCAGCAGCGTAGGTCTAGCGGGAGTCTCGGCCTACGAGCAGTACTTC. Protein: CASSVGLAGVSAYEQYF.

The CDR3 loop reads CASSLADRGSTEAFF. The CDR3 coding sequence is TGTGCCAGCAGCTTAGCGGACAGGGGGTCTACTGAAGCTTTCTTT. The chain employs TRBV7-8 and TRBJ1-1, with 10 bases aligning to TRBD1. Germline CDR1 and CDR2: SGHVS and FQNEAQ. Trimming removed 0 bases from V and 5 bases from J; junction bases left unmatched: 3. This CDR3 is 15 amino acids long.

This sequence joins TRBV6-5 and TRBJ1-5; the D is unclear. Germline-derived CDR1 and CDR2 are MNHEY and SVGAGI. The V end lost 2 bases, the J end lost 6 bases, and 8 bases lay between the germline ends. CDR3 size: 13 residues. CDR3 nucleotides: TGTGCCAGCAGTTACCGGGAAACTCAGCCCCAGCATTTT. This encodes CASSYRETQPQHF.

This clone was observed a few times. This sequence joins TRBV19 and TRBJ1-3; D call uncertain. Trimming left V 7 bases short and J 3 bases short, with 13 bases between. Germline CDR1 is LNHDA and CDR2 is SQIVND (reference sequence). The CDR3 is made up of 14 amino acids. DNA of the CDR3: TGTGCCAGTACCCTACGCGGGGTTGGAAACACCATATATTTT. This gives the protein CASTLRGVGNTIYF.

The V gene is TRBV5-1, the J gene TRBJ2-2; the D gene is possibly TRBD1 (6 bases). The CDR3 runs to 16 residues. V was clipped by 7 bases and J by 4 bases, with 20 bases between them. The germline V gene has CDR1 SGHRS and CDR2 YFSETQ. In DNA, the CDR3 is TGCGCCAGCTCAGATGGTCCAGGGGTCGGCACCGGGGAGCTGTTTTTT. It yields the protein CASSDGPGVGTGELFF.

V usage is TRBV7-2 and J usage is TRBJ2-1; the D gene is possibly TRBD2 (6 bases). Germline CDR1 SGHTA, CDR2 FQGNSA. The CDR3 is 16 residues long. V was pared by 2 bases and J by 5 bases, with 16 bases between. The CDR3 sequence is CASSLSGGAINNEQFF. CDR3 coding DNA: TGTGCCAGCAGCTTATCCGGGGGAGCAATAAACAATGAGCAGTTCTTC.

This clone has only a few counts. This chain links TRBV6-5 with TRBJ1-1, with unresolved D. Per germline, CDR1 MNHEY and CDR2 SVGAGI. This CDR3 spans 15 amino acids. V lost 0 bases and J lost 4, with 12 bases in between. The CDR3 region is CASSYSGAGGTEAFF. CDR3 nucleotide sequence: TGTGCCAGCAGTTACTCGGGAGCAGGCGGCACTGAAGCTTTCTTT.

The V and J genes are TRBV7-9 and TRBJ2-5, with D uncertain. This CDR3 is 11 amino acids long. Germline V gives CDR1 SEHNR, CDR2 FQNEAQ (reference sequence). With 1 base removed from V and 5 bases from J, the gap between germline ends came to 2 bases. The CDR3 is CASSLVETQYF. CDR3 nucleotides: TGTGCCAGCAGCTTAGTCGAGACCCAGTACTTC.

The chain couples TRBV30 to TRBJ2-1; D gene uncertain. The V gene's germline CDR1 is GTSNPN and CDR2 SVGIG (reference sequence). The CDR3 is made up of 12 amino acids. V lost 4 bases to trimming and J lost 4 bases, with 8 bases between them. CDR3 region: CAWNFLYNEQFF. CDR3 DNA: TGTGCCTGGAATTTTTTGTACAATGAGCAGTTCTTC.

V and J are TRBV28 and TRBJ2-2; D is possibly TRBD1 (7 bases). The length of the CDR3 is 15 residues. The germline V gene encodes CDR1 MDHEN and CDR2 SYDVKM. V lost 6 bases and J lost 4, with 15 bases in between. The CDR3 spells CASSGGGAGTGELFF. The CDR3 nucleotides are TGTGCCAGCAGCGGAGGGGGCGCCGGCACCGGGGAGCTGTTTTTT. The full variable domain, its missing parts supplied by reference TRBV28 and TRBJ2-2, is DVKVTQSSRYLVKRTGEKVFLECVQDMDHENMFWYRQDPGLGLRLIYFSYDVKMKEKGDIPEGYSVSREKKERFSLILESASTNQTSMYLCASSGGGAGTGELFFGEGSRLTVL.

Points on this clone: The same CDR3 arises from other DNA sequences in this sample as well. The V call is TRBV5-1, the J call TRBJ2-1; D remains unclear. V lost 0 bases and J lost 0, with 7 bases in between. The CDR3 totals 15 residues. Germline V gene lookup returns CDR1 SGHRS and CDR2 YFSETQ. CDR3 bases: TGCGCCAGCAGCTTGGGTATGGGCTCCTACAATGAGCAGTTCTTC. Amino acid sequence: CASSLGMGSYNEQFF.

The chain carries TRBV15 and TRBJ1-2; D is perhaps TRBD1 (6 bases). This CDR3 spans 14 amino acids. Germline CDR1 is LNHNV and CDR2 is YYDKDF (reference sequence). V shed 6 bases and J shed 8 bases, with 19 bases lying between them. CDR3 sequence reads: CATRRDTPEKGYTF. Here the CDR3 DNA reads TGTGCCACCAGGCGGGACACCCCGGAAAAAGGCTACACCTTC.

Notes on this clone: A read error may account for a junction end that differs from germline. The genes are TRBV7-2 and TRBJ1-3; D remains ambiguous. Germline V lookup: CDR1 SGHTA, CDR2 FQGNSA. The CDR3 is made up of 14 amino acids. CDR3 nucleotide sequence: TGTGCCAGCAGCTTAGGGTTCGAGGGAACCACCATATATTTT. It encodes CASSLGFEGTTIYF.

Only one count was recorded for this clone. This chain connects TRBV5-4 to TRBJ2-2, with D possibly matching TRBD2 (6 bases). V was clipped by 4 bases and J by 4 bases, with 11 bases between them. The CDR3 spans 14 residues. Looked up from germline, CDR1 is SGHNT and CDR2 is YYREEE (reference sequence). The DNA of the CDR3 is TGTGCCAGCAGCCCGACTAGGCGCACCGGGGAGCTGTTTTTT. This gives the protein CASSPTRRTGELFF.

This clone was seen only once. The chain recombines TRBV11-2 with TRBJ2-7; possibly TRBD2 for D (6 bases). This CDR3 comprises 15 residues. The germline V and J ends were trimmed by 5 bases and 6 bases, with 20 bases remaining between them. The V gene's germline CDR1 is SGHAT and CDR2 FQNNGV. CDR3 nucleotide sequence: TGTGCCAGCAGCCCTTCGGGACGGGGGACGGGCGAGCAGTACTTC. This translates into CASSPSGRGTGEQYF.

The gene calls are TRBV4-3 and TRBJ1-1; D gene uncertain. This CDR3 is built from 16 residues. Germline-derived CDR1 and CDR2 are LGHNA and YSLEER. The V gene lost 0 bases and the J gene lost 1 base, with 12 bases spanning the gap. The CDR3 here is CASSQDLVSRNTEAFF. CDR3 DNA sequence: TGCGCCAGCAGCCAAGATTTAGTAAGCCGGAACACTGAAGCTTTCTTT.

The chain is built from TRBV2 and TRBJ2-7; no reliable D call. The CDR3 consists of 11 residues. Germline CDR1 reads SNHLY; CDR2 reads FYNNEI. Deletions cut 5 bases from V and 1 base from J, with 3 bases between. CDR3 bases: TGTGCCAGCAGTCGATCCTACGAGCAGTACTTC. The encoded protein is CASSRSYEQYF.

V and J are TRBV19 and TRBJ1-2; D perhaps matches TRBD1 (5 bases). Deletions cut 8 bases from V and 2 bases from J, with 27 bases between. The CDR3 totals 18 residues. In germline, CDR1 is LNHDA, CDR2 SQIVND (reference sequence). This chain's CDR3 is CASRRGGRPTDRNYGYTF. CDR3 in DNA: TGTGCCAGTCGCCGTGGGGGTAGACCGACAGATCGAAACTATGGCTACACCTTC. Full variable domain (outside the CDR3, taken from reference TRBV19 and TRBJ1-2): DGGITQSPKYLFRKEGQNVTLSCEQNLNHDAMYWYRQDPGQGLRLIYYSQIVNDFQKGDIAEGYSVSREKKESFPLTVTSAQKNPTAFYLCASRRGGRPTDRNYGYTFGSGTRLTVV.